This passage covers 12 T cell receptor beta chains from one sample sequenced in a study of blood T cell repertoires in COVID-19. The protocol was immunoSEQ multiplex PCR, while the TCRdb copy is restricted to in-frame clones and leaves out a portion. The table lists roughly 69,000 clones, 88% of them singletons, with over 4% in the top ten. Sequenced: peripheral blood. The receptors shown here come from a human donor in a cohort sampled during active COVID-19.

The chain carries TRBV19 and TRBJ2-1, with TRBD2 matching 8 bases. The CDR3 is 15 amino acids. CDR1 is LNHDA, CDR2 SQIVND, per germline (reference sequence). Trimming removed 6 bases from V and 4 bases from J; junction bases left unmatched: 8. The CDR3 DNA is TGTGCCAGTAGCCTCGGGGGGGCACCATACAATGAGCAGTTCTTC. Its translation: CASSLGGAPYNEQFF.

The chain combines TRBV6-5 with TRBJ1-5, with D perhaps matching TRBD1 (6 bases). Between the trimmed V and J ends, which lost 7 bases and 5 bases, there was a span of 15 bases. The germline V gene encodes CDR1 MNHEY and CDR2 SVGAGI. CDR3 size: 14 residues. CDR3 sequence reads: CASTSGRGYQPQHF. The CDR3 nucleotides read TGTGCCAGCACGTCTGGCAGGGGATATCAGCCCCAGCATTTT.

The chain carries TRBV4-2 and TRBJ1-4; TRBD1 matches at 9 bases. Unmatched junction bases numbered 13, after V lost 0 bases and J lost 8 bases. The CDR3 is 18 residues long. CDR1 and CDR2 from the germline V gene are LGHNA and YNFKEQ. CDR3 protein: CASSQEPLTGGGWEKLFF. The CDR3 DNA reads as TGTGCCAGCAGCCAAGAACCCTTGACAGGGGGGGGTTGGGAAAAACTGTTTTTT.

The chain carries TRBV19 and TRBJ1-6, with D possibly being TRBD1 (5 bases). The CDR3 runs to 17 residues. Germline V gene lookup returns CDR1 LNHDA and CDR2 SQIVND (reference sequence). Trimming shortened V by 6 bases and J by 10 bases, and 25 bases separated the two germline ends. CDR3 loop: CASRTSGGRQRGSPLHF. The CDR3 nucleotides read TGTGCCAGTAGAACATCGGGGGGACGGCAGCGGGGATCACCCCTCCACTTT. The full variable domain, its missing parts supplied by reference TRBV19 and TRBJ1-6, is DGGITQSPKYLFRKEGQNVTLSCEQNLNHDAMYWYRQDPGQGLRLIYYSQIVNDFQKGDIAEGYSVSREKKESFPLTVTSAQKNPTAFYLCASRTSGGRQRGSPLHFGNGTRLTVT.

The gene calls are TRBV3-1 (or the pseudogene TRBV3-2) and TRBJ1-4; tentative D call: TRBD1 (6 bases). The germline CDR1 and CDR2 sequences are LGHDT and YNNKEL (reference sequence). Trimming took 4 bases from V and 0 from J, leaving 9 bases between them. The CDR3 has 15 amino acids. The chain's CDR3 is CASSRSGATNEKLFF. CDR3 in DNA: TGTGCCAGCAGCCGATCAGGGGCAACTAATGAAAAACTGTTTTTT.

The rearrangement links TRBV5-4 to TRBJ2-2, with a possible D match to TRBD1 (5 bases). V lost 1 base, J lost 4 bases, and 8 bases lay in between. Looked up from germline, CDR1 is SGHNT and CDR2 is YYREEE (reference sequence). This CDR3 is built from 14 residues. The CDR3 nucleotides are TGTGCCAGCAGCTTGTTCAGGGCCACCGGGGAGCTGTTTTTT. Its protein is CASSLFRATGELFF.

The chain's CDR3 is CASSQETGFYGYTF. DNA for the CDR3: TGTGCCAGCAGCCAAGAGACAGGGTTCTATGGCTACACCTTC. The chain combines TRBV3-1 (or the pseudogene TRBV3-2) with TRBJ1-2; 7 nucleotides agree with TRBD1. V gave up 0 bases and J gave up 4 bases; unmatched junction bases: 2. Germline V lookup: CDR1 LGHDT, CDR2 YNNKEL (reference sequence). The CDR3 consists of 14 residues.

The chain uses TRBV10-2 and TRBJ2-3, with TRBD2 matching 7 bases. The CDR3 sequence is 16 residues long. In germline, CDR1 is WSHSY, CDR2 SAAADI. Trimming at V came to 4 bases and at J to 2 bases, leaving 9 bases not matched to a gene. The CDR3 loop is CASSVGGFRVTDTQYF. For the CDR3, the DNA is TGCGCCAGCAGTGTGGGGGGGTTTCGGGTCACAGATACGCAGTATTTT.

CDR3: CASSQWEGQGELFF. DNA of the CDR3: TGTGCCAGCAGCCAATGGGAGGGCCAGGGGGAGCTGTTTTTT. The chain has TRBV3-1 (or the pseudogene TRBV3-2) and TRBJ2-2; 7 bases fit TRBD2. Germline CDR1 reads LGHDT; CDR2 reads YNNKEL (reference sequence). V trimming: 2 bases; J trimming: 8 bases; junction bases outside the gene matches: 5. The CDR3 covers 14 residues.

DNA for the CDR3: TGTGCCAGCAGCCGGGACACGGGTACGCAGTATTTT. Protein product: CASSRDTGTQYF. The chain joins TRBV2 to TRBJ2-3; possibly TRBD1 for D (6 bases). This CDR3 spans 12 amino acids. V gave up 6 bases and J gave up 8 bases, with 12 bases separating them. Germline V lookup: CDR1 SNHLY, CDR2 FYNNEI. Full variable domain (rest looked up from reference TRBV2 and TRBJ2-3): EPEVTQTPSHQVTQMGQEVILRCVPISNHLYFYWYRQILGQKVEFLVSFYNNEISEKSEIFDDQFSVERPDGSNFTLKIRSTKLEDSAMYFCASSRDTGTQYFGPGTRLTVL.

The CDR3 DNA is TGTGCCAGCAGCGAAAGCGGGAGTAGCACAGATACGCAGTATTTT. Protein product: CASSESGSSTDTQYF. The V call is TRBV7-9, the J call TRBJ2-3, with 8 bases fitting TRBD2. Per the germline V gene, CDR1 is SEHNR and CDR2 is FQNEAQ (reference sequence). The CDR3 covers 15 residues. V trimming: 5 bases; J trimming: 0 bases; junction bases outside the gene matches: 4.

A word on this clone: The sample contains more than one DNA sequence encoding this CDR3. The chain carries TRBV7-6 and TRBJ2-7; 12 nucleotides align to TRBD1. J lost 4 bases, V lost 3 bases, and 1 base had no gene match. Germline CDR1 SGHVS, CDR2 FNYEAQ. The CDR3 extends over 14 amino acids. Written as DNA, the CDR3 is TGTGCCAGCAGCTTGGGACAGGGGGCGTACGAGCAGTACTTC. Its protein product is CASSLGQGAYEQYF.